This T cell receptor (beta chain) derives from a study of T cells after yellow fever vaccination. Study findings and constraints: The study found a weaker secondary response that peaked faster, day 5 versus 15.

This clonotype has ten or more counts. What it binds is not known. TCR cDNA, made by 5'RACE template switching, carried an added universal primer site and UMIs. TCRdb used MiXCR to reprocess the 5' RACE reads, holding one entry per CDR3 protein. The data contain 110,000 or so distinct CDR3 sequences, about 7.8% of them seen just once; the ten biggest clones take up 2.7%. The V gene's germline CDR1 is MNHEY and CDR2 SVGAGI. CDR3 size: 15 residues. The trim removed 3 bases at V and 0 bases at J, leaving 2 bases unmatched. This specimen consisted of CD4+ T cells sorted from PBMCs, obtained more than 35 days after the first yellow fever vaccination. The rearrangement uses TRBV6-5 and TRBJ1-1; 9 bases match TRBD1. This clonotype originated in a man younger than 35 who received the YFV17D yellow fever vaccine. The CDR3 sequence: CASSYTGGMNTEAFF. Here the CDR3 DNA reads TGTGCCAGCAGTTATACAGGGGGCATGAACACTGAAGCTTTCTTT.